These 28 T cell receptor beta chains were sequenced from one sample in a study of blood T cells in healthy people across ages. Then a second PCR, running about 6 to 12 cycles, was carried out with a sample-barcoded 5' primer and a J-beta primer mix. TCRdb called the 5' RACE reads again in MiXCR, with one record for every CDR3 protein. The table lists 1.8 million or so distinct CDR3 sequences, about 39% of them singletons. The sample consisted of blood. The receptors were gathered from a human donor in good health.

The chain has TRBV30 and TRBJ1-2; D remains unclear. The germline CDR1 and CDR2 sequences are GTSNPN and SVGIG (reference sequence). Trimming cost V 0 bases and J 7 bases, with 12 bases left between them. The CDR3 sequence is 13 residues long. CDR3: CAWSVQGMGGYTF. CDR3 bases: TGTGCCTGGAGTGTTCAAGGCATGGGTGGCTACACCTTC.

V and J are TRBV15 and TRBJ1-2; TRBD1 is a possible D gene (5 bases). V lost 0 bases and J lost 6, with 11 bases in between. This CDR3 is 14 amino acids long. Germline lookup yields CDR1 LNHNV and CDR2 YYDKDF (reference sequence). The CDR3 region has the DNA TGTGCCACCAGCAGAGATCGGGGGGATAATGGCTACACCTTC. Protein product: CATSRDRGDNGYTF.

This clonotype has only a few counts. The CDR3 nucleotides read TGCAGTGCTAGCGACAGGGGGCAGGAGACCCAGTACTTC. It specifies CSASDRGQETQYF. The chain employs TRBV20-1 and TRBJ2-5; 10 bases align to TRBD1. The junction had 3 bases not matched to a gene; V was cut back by 3 bases and J by 5 bases. Germline CDR1 and CDR2: DFQATT and SNEGSKA (reference sequence). There are 13 residues in the CDR3.

The rearrangement uses TRBV12-3 or TRBV12-4 and TRBJ2-1; D may match TRBD1 or TRBD2 (5 bases each). Deletions cut 5 bases from V and 6 bases from J, with 20 bases between. CDR3 size: 16 residues. The CDR3: CASSRFERGRGNEQFF. DNA of the CDR3: TGTGCCAGCAGTCGGTTTGAAAGGGGACGGGGCAATGAGCAGTTCTTC.

CDR3 loop: CASSSGQGRINEQFF. Here the CDR3 DNA reads TGTGCCAGCAGCTCGGGACAGGGGCGTATCAATGAGCAGTTCTTC. The chain links TRBV5-6 to TRBJ2-1; 10 bases are shared with TRBD1. Trimming at V came to 3 bases and at J to 6 bases, leaving 6 bases not matched to a gene. This CDR3 has 15 amino acids. CDR1 SGHDT and CDR2 YYEEEE come from the germline V gene.

The gene calls are TRBV11-3 and TRBJ1-4; possible D gene TRBD1, 5 bases. The CDR3 loop spans 13 amino acids. Germline CDR1 SGHNT, CDR2 YENEEA. V was pared by 5 bases and J by 5 bases, with 9 bases between. CDR3 coding DNA: TGTGCCAGCAGCCCGGACATGAATGAAAAACTGTTTTTT. Amino acid sequence: CASSPDMNEKLFF.

The chain couples TRBV20-1 to TRBJ1-2; 9 nucleotides agree with TRBD1. Per germline, CDR1 DFQATT and CDR2 SNEGSKA (reference sequence). This CDR3 contains 17 residues. Trimming at V came to 0 bases and at J to 2 bases, leaving 10 bases not matched to a gene. This chain's CDR3 is CSAREYRPGQGNYGYTF. CDR3 sequence (DNA): TGCAGTGCTAGAGAGTACCGACCGGGACAGGGAAACTATGGCTACACCTTC.

The rearrangement joins TRBV29-1 to TRBJ2-5; D is possibly TRBD2 (6 bases). The J call could be wrong; TRBJ2-7 is a better fit for the DNA end. Germline CDR1 and CDR2: SQVTM and ANQGSEA. The CDR3 totals 13 residues. Here the CDR3 reads CSAQKSGSYEQYF. The DNA for the CDR3 is TGCAGCGCCCAGAAGTCCGGGAGCTACGAGCAGTACTTC.

There are a few counts of this clonotype. The chain links TRBV20-1 to TRBJ2-6; D possibly uses TRBD1 or TRBD2 (5 bases each). V gave up 5 bases and J gave up 4 bases, with 12 bases separating them. The CDR3 runs to 14 residues. CDR1 is DFQATT and CDR2 is SNEGSKA in the germline V gene (reference sequence). The CDR3 sequence: CSARTGPGANVLTF. The CDR3 coding sequence is TGCAGTGCTCGTACGGGGCCAGGGGCCAACGTCCTGACTTTC.

The chain links TRBV20-1 to TRBJ1-1; unclear D gene. Germline-derived CDR1 and CDR2 are DFQATT and SNEGSKA (reference sequence). V was cut by 3 bases and J by 11 bases, with 13 bases left in between. The CDR3 is 11 amino acids. Here the CDR3 reads CSASPSRNAFF. CDR3 in DNA: TGCAGTGCTAGCCCCTCTCGGAACGCTTTCTTT.

J is TRBJ2-4 and V is TRBV12-3 or TRBV12-4; the D gene is possibly TRBD1 (7 bases). The CDR3 contains 13 residues. V was clipped by 6 bases and J by 13 bases, with 19 bases between them. As DNA, the CDR3 is TGTGCCAGCAGCGGGGGACCTACAGGGGAGCAGTACTTC. Translated, it gives CASSGGPTGEQYF.

In this sample, this clonotype turned up a few times. The chain employs TRBV5-1 and TRBJ2-6; D is ambiguous. The V gene's germline CDR1 is SGHRS and CDR2 YFSETQ. Trimming left V 1 base short and J 0 bases short, with 8 bases between. CDR3 size: 16 residues. CDR3 coding DNA: TGCGCCAGCAGCTTGTCCCCGATCTCTGGGGCCAACGTCCTGACTTTC. This sequence encodes CASSLSPISGANVLTF.

This clonotype has only a few counts. The rearrangement uses TRBV15 and TRBJ1-2, with D uncertain. V lost 1 base, J lost 0 bases, and 9 bases lay in between. Per the germline V gene, CDR1 is LNHNV and CDR2 is YYDKDF (reference sequence). There are 15 residues in the CDR3. CDR3 sequence (DNA): TGTGCCACCAGCAGAGGAAAGTGGTCTAACTATGGCTACACCTTC. Its translation is CATSRGKWSNYGYTF.

Here the CDR3 DNA reads TGTGCCAGCAGCCCTAGGGGGGCCGCAGATACGCAGTATTTT. This gives the protein CASSPRGAADTQYF. This chain connects TRBV11-2 to TRBJ2-3; perhaps D is TRBD1 or TRBD2 (6 bases each). The V gene's germline CDR1 is SGHAT and CDR2 FQNNGV. V was pared by 5 bases and J by 4 bases, with 13 bases between. CDR3 length equals 14 residues. The variable domain in full, completed from reference TRBV11-2 and TRBJ2-3, reads EAGVAQSPRYKIIEKRQSVAFWCNPISGHATLYWYQQILGQGPKLLIQFQNNGVVDDSQLPKDRFSAERLKGVDSTLKIQPAKLEDSAVYLCASSPRGAADTQYFGPGTRLTVL.

The chain carries TRBV20-1 and TRBJ2-5; D is ambiguous. The CDR3 contains 12 residues. V was cut by 4 bases and J by 7 bases, with 13 bases left in between. Per germline, CDR1 DFQATT and CDR2 SNEGSKA (reference sequence). The CDR3 reads CSAILQSGTQYF. In nucleotides, the CDR3 is TGCAGTGCTATACTCCAATCCGGGACCCAGTACTTC.

In DNA form, the CDR3 reads TGCAGTGCTAGGGCGACACCGACTGGGGTTTACGAGCAGTACTTC. Amino acid sequence: CSARATPTGVYEQYF. J is TRBJ2-7 and V is TRBV20-1, with D uncertain. The V end was cut by 3 bases, the J end by 4 bases, with 19 bases between. The CDR3 runs to 15 residues. Germline CDR1 is DFQATT and CDR2 is SNEGSKA (reference sequence).

The V gene is TRBV6-5, the J gene TRBJ1-1; 8 bases fit TRBD1. V lost 2 bases, J lost 0 bases, and 8 bases stayed unmatched. The CDR3 sequence is 17 residues long. CDR1 is MNHEY and CDR2 is SVGAGI in the germline V gene. The CDR3 region is CASSYRQGARVNTEAFF. In DNA, the CDR3 is TGTGCCAGCAGTTACAGGCAGGGGGCGAGGGTGAACACTGAAGCTTTCTTT.

The chain combines TRBV20-1 with TRBJ1-2; a weak D match, TRBD1 (6 bases). From germline, CDR1 is DFQATT and CDR2 SNEGSKA (reference sequence). Trimming cost V 1 base and J 8 bases, with 17 bases left between them. There are 14 residues in the CDR3. The CDR3 DNA follows: TGCAGTGCTAGAGCATACCGGGACACCGAGGGCTACACCTTC. Its protein is CSARAYRDTEGYTF.

The chain combines TRBV7-9 with TRBJ2-5; D is ambiguous. Germline V gives CDR1 SEHNR, CDR2 FQNEAQ (reference sequence). V was trimmed by 1 base and J by 7 bases, leaving 13 bases between them. The CDR3 has 14 residues. CDR3 nucleotide sequence: TGTGCCAGCAGCTTAGAAGTGGTAGGCCTGACCCAGTACTTC. Amino acid sequence: CASSLEVVGLTQYF.

This clonotype has only a few counts. The chain couples TRBV11-2 to TRBJ2-3; perhaps TRBD1 as D (5 bases). CDR3 length: 12 amino acids. The germline CDR1 and CDR2 sequences are SGHAT and FQNNGV. V dropped 4 bases and J dropped 10 bases, with 12 bases sitting between them. CDR3 in amino acids: CASSYRGLAQYF. The CDR3 nucleotides are TGTGCCAGCAGCTATAGGGGTTTGGCGCAGTATTTT. The full variable domain, with the rest looked up from reference TRBV11-2 and TRBJ2-3, is EAGVAQSPRYKIIEKRQSVAFWCNPISGHATLYWYQQILGQGPKLLIQFQNNGVVDDSQLPKDRFSAERLKGVDSTLKIQPAKLEDSAVYLCASSYRGLAQYFGPGTRLTVL.

V and J are TRBV11-2 and TRBJ2-7; D call uncertain. The V gene's germline CDR1 is SGHAT and CDR2 FQNNGV. Trimming took 2 bases from V and 4 from J, leaving 15 bases between them. The CDR3 is 15 residues long. The CDR3 sequence is CASSLNIGRPYEQYF. The CDR3, as DNA: TGTGCCAGCAGCTTAAATATTGGACGGCCGTACGAGCAGTACTTC.

This clonotype was found a few times. The CDR3 here is CASRTLGPMNTEAFF. In DNA form, the CDR3 reads TGTGCCAGTAGGACCTTGGGCCCGATGAACACTGAAGCTTTCTTT. The gene calls are TRBV5-8 and TRBJ1-1; D is unclear. Trimming took 8 bases from V and 0 from J, leaving 17 bases between them. Germline-derived CDR1 and CDR2 are SGHTS and YDEGEE. The CDR3 is made up of 15 amino acids.

The chain uses TRBV25-1 and TRBJ2-1; no definite D call. CDR1 and CDR2 (germline): MGHDK, SYGVNS. Deletions cut 3 bases from V and 4 bases from J, with 13 bases between. This CDR3 is built from 15 residues. CDR3 in DNA: TGTGCCAGCAGTGAGCGGAATGCTATTTACAATGAGCAGTTCTTC. It specifies CASSERNAIYNEQFF.

The rearrangement joins TRBV29-1 to TRBJ2-7, with D possibly TRBD1 on 6 matching bases. Germline CDR1 SQVTM, CDR2 ANQGSEA. This CDR3 is built from 18 residues. V was clipped by 4 bases and J by 5 bases, with 30 bases between them. CDR3 sequence reads: CSVGKGSGDLLRIHEQYF. DNA for the CDR3: TGCAGCGTTGGTAAGGGGTCAGGGGACCTATTAAGAATTCACGAGCAGTACTTC.

The table lists this clonotype with a few counts. The J gene is TRBJ1-2, the V gene TRBV5-1, with TRBD1 matching over 9 bases. J gave up 6 bases and V 0 bases, and 9 bases lay outside the gene matches. Germline CDR1 SGHRS, CDR2 YFSETQ. This CDR3 has 16 residues. The DNA for the CDR3 is TGCGCCAGCAGCTTGGCCAGGACAGGGGCGATAGATGGCTACACCTTC. The encoded protein is CASSLARTGAIDGYTF. Full variable domain (remainder filled in from reference TRBV5-1 and TRBJ1-2): KAGVTQTPRYLIKTRGQQVTLSCSPISGHRSVSWYQQTPGQGLQFLFEYFSETQRNKGNFPGRFSGRQFSNSRSEMNVSTLELGDSALYLCASSLARTGAIDGYTFGSGTRLTVV.

This chain links TRBV24-1 with TRBJ2-1; TRBD1 aligns across 9 bases. Trimming cost V 4 bases and J 6 bases; bases outside gene matches: 15. The CDR3 covers 18 residues. Germline V gene data show CDR1 as KGHDR and CDR2 as SFDVKD. CDR3 in DNA: TGTGCCACCAGTGACCGGCGGATCGACAGGGGGAATACCAATGAGCAGTTCTTC. Translating gives CATSDRRIDRGNTNEQFF.

This chain uses TRBV5-1 with TRBJ2-1; D unclear. The V gene lost 4 bases and the J gene lost 5 bases, with 13 bases spanning the gap. This CDR3 has 14 residues. Germline V lookup: CDR1 SGHRS, CDR2 YFSETQ. The CDR3 nucleotides read TGCGCCAGCAGCCCCGTACCGGCACACAATGAGCAGTTCTTC. This gives the protein CASSPVPAHNEQFF.

The chain links TRBV28 to TRBJ1-5; D unresolved. The CDR3 totals 13 residues. Trimming took off 5 bases at V and 11 bases at J, with 16 bases between the two ends. The germline CDR1 and CDR2 sequences are MDHEN and SYDVKM. DNA of the CDR3: TGTGCCAGCAGTAGTTCAATCCTAGCAGCCCAGCATTTT. It yields the protein CASSSSILAAQHF. The entire variable domain, with the rest obtained from reference TRBV28 and TRBJ1-5, is as follows: DVKVTQSSRYLVKRTGEKVFLECVQDMDHENMFWYRQDPGLGLRLIYFSYDVKMKEKGDIPEGYSVSREKKERFSLILESASTNQTSMYLCASSSSILAAQHFGDGTRLSIL.